This record covers a single TCR beta chain. The target antigen is unknown. The entry originates in a study of metastatic and nonmetastatic thyroid tumors. About the study: The comparison covered peripheral blood and tumor or nodule tissue in malignant and benign thyroid patients. General study results and limits: In blood and tumor, TCR beta diversity was reportedly significantly higher in malignant thyroid tumors than in benign nodules.

TCRdb called clones again from the PCR reads with MiXCR. The sample records about 27,000 clones, approximately 15% being singletons. There were no patients who had received any treatment before thyroid surgery. The germline V gene has CDR1 DFQATT and CDR2 SNEGSKA (reference sequence). The germline V and J ends were trimmed by 0 bases and 0 bases, with 6 bases remaining between them. The CDR3 is made up of 15 amino acids. The chain joins TRBV20-1 to TRBJ2-6; D is unclear. Sequencing input: blood. This TCR was recovered from a male donor with papillary thyroid cancer or a benign thyroid nodule (not recorded which). Some clones in this sample may be carry-over from other donors' samples. The DNA of the CDR3 is TGCAGTGCTAGAGATACGGACTCTGGGGCCAACGTCCTGACTTTC. Protein: CSARDTDSGANVLTF.